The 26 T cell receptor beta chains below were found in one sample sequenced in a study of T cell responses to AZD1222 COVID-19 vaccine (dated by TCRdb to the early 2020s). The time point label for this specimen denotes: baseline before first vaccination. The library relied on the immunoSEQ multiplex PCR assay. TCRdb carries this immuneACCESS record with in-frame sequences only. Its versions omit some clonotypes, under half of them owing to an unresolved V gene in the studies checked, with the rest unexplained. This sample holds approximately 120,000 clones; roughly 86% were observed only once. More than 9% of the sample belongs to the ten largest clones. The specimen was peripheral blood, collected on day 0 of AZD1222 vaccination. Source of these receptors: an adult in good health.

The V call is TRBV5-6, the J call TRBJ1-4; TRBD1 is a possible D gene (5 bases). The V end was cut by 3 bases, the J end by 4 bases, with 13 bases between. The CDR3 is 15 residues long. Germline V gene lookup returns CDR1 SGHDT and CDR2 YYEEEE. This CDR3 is CASSWGGPSNEKLFF. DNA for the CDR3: TGTGCCAGCAGCTGGGGGGGACCGAGTAATGAAAAACTGTTTTTT.

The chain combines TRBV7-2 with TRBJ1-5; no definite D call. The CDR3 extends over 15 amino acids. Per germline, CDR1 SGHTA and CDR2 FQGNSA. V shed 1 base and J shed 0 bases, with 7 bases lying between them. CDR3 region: CASSLGQRSNQPQHF. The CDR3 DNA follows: TGTGCCAGCAGCTTAGGTCAGCGTAGCAATCAGCCCCAGCATTTT.

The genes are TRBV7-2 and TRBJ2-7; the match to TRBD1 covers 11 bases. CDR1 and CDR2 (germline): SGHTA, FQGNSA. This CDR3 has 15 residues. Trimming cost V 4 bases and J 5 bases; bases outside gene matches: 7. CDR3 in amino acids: CASSSTGTGGHEQYF. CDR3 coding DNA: TGTGCCAGCAGCTCAACCGGGACAGGGGGTCACGAGCAGTACTTC.

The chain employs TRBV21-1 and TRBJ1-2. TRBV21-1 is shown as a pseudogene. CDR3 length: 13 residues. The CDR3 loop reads CASQRAGHYGYTF. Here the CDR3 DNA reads TGTGCCAGCCAGAGGGCAGGGCACTATGGCTACACCTTC.

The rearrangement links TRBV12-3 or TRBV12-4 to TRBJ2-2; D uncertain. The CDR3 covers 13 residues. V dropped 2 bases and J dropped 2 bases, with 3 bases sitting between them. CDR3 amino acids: CASSLYNTGELFF. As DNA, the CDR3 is TGTGCCAGCAGTTTATACAACACCGGGGAGCTGTTTTTT.

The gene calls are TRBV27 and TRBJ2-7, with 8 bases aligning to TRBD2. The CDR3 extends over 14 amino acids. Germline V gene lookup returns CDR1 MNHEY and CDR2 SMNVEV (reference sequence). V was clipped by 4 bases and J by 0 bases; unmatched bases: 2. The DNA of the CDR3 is TGTGCCAGCAGTTCAAGCGGGGGCTCCTACGAGCAGTACTTC. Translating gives CASSSSGGSYEQYF.

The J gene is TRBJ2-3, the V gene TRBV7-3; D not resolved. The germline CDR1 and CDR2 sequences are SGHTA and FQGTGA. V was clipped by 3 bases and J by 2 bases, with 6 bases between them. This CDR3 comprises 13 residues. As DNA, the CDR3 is TGTGCCAGCAGCTTCATGGCCACAGATACGCAGTATTTT. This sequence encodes CASSFMATDTQYF.

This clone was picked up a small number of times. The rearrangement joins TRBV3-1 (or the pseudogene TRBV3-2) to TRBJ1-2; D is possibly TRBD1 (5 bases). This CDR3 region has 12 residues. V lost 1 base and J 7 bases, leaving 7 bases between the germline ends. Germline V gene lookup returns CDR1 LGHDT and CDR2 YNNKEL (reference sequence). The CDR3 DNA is TGTGCCAGCAGCCAAGTTCAGGGTGGCTACACCTTC. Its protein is CASSQVQGGYTF.

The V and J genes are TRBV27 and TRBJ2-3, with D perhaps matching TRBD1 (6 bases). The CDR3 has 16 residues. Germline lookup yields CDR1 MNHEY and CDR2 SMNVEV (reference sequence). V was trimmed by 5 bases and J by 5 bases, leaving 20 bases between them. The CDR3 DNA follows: TGTGCCAGCAGTCCCCGCCGGACAGCTCAGGGAGATACGCAGTATTTT. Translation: CASSPRRTAQGDTQYF.

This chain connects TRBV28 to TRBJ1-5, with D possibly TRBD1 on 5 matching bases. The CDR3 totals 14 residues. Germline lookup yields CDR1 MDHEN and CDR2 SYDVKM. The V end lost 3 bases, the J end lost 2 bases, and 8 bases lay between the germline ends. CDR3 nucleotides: TGTGCCAGCAGTTTCCTGGGGGGCAATCAGCCCCAGCATTTT. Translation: CASSFLGGNQPQHF. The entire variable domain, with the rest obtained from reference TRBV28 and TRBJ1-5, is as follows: DVKVTQSSRYLVKRTGEKVFLECVQDMDHENMFWYRQDPGLGLRLIYFSYDVKMKEKGDIPEGYSVSREKKERFSLILESASTNQTSMYLCASSFLGGNQPQHFGDGTRLSIL.

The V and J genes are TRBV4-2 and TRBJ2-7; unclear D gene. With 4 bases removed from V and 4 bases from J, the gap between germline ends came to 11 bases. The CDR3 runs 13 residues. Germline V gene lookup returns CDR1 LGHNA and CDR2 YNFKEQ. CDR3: CASSPQILYEQYF. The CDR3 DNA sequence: TGTGCCAGCAGCCCACAGATCCTATACGAGCAGTACTTC.

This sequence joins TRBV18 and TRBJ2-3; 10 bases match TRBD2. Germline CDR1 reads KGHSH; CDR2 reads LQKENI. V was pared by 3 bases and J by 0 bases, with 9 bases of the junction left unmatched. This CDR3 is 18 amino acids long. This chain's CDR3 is CASSPLPLAGASTDTQYF. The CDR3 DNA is TGTGCCAGCTCACCTCTACCCCTAGCGGGAGCTAGCACAGATACGCAGTATTTT.

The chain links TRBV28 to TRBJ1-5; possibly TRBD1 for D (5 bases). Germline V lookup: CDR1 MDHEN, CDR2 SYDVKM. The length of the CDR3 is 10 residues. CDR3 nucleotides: TGTGCGACCGCTCGGGGGGTCCAGCATTTT. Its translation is CATARGVQHF.

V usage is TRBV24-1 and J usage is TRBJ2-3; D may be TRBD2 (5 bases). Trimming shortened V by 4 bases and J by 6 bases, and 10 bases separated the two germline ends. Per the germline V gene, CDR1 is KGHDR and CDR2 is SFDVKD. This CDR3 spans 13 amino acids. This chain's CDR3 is CATSEEGSDTQYF. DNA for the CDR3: TGTGCCACCAGTGAAGAGGGATCGGATACGCAGTATTTT.

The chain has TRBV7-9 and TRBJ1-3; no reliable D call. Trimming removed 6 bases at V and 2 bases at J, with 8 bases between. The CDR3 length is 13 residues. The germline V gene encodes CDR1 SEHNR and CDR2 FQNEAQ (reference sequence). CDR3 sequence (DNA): TGTGCCAGCAGTCTTCATACTGGAAACACCATATATTTT. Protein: CASSLHTGNTIYF.

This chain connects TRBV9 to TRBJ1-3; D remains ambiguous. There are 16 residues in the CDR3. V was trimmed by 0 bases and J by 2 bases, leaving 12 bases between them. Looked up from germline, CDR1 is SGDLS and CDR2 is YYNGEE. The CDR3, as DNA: TGTGCCAGCAGCGTAGGGGCGGGAATCACTGGAAACACCATATATTTT. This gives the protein CASSVGAGITGNTIYF.

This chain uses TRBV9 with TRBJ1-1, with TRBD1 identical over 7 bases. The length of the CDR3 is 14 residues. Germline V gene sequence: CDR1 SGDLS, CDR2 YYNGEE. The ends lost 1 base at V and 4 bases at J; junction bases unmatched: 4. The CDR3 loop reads CASSVTGVGTEAFF. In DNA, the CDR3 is TGTGCCAGCAGCGTAACAGGGGTTGGCACTGAAGCTTTCTTT.

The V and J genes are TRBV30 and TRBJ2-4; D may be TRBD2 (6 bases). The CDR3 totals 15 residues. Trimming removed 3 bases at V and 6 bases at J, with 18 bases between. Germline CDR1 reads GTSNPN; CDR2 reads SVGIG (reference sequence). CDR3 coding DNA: TGTGCCTGGAGCCCTAGGCGAGGTAGCGGAAACATTCAGTACTTC. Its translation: CAWSPRRGSGNIQYF.

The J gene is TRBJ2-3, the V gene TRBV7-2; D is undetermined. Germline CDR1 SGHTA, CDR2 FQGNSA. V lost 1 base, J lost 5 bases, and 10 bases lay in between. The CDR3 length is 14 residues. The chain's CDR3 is CASSLGLARDTQYF. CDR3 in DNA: TGTGCCAGCAGCTTAGGACTGGCCAGAGATACGCAGTATTTT. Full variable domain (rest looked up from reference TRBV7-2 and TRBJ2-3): GAGVSQSPSNKVTEKGKDVELRCDPISGHTALYWYRQSLGQGLEFLIYFQGNSAPDKSGLPSDRFSAERTGGSVSTLTIQRTQQEDSAVYLCASSLGLARDTQYFGPGTRLTVL.

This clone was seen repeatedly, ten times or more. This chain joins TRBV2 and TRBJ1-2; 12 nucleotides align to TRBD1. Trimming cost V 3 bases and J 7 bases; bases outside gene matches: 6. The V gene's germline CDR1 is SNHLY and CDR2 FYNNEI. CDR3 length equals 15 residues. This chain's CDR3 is CASSDSGQGAGGYTF. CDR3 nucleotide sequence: TGTGCCAGCAGTGATTCGGGACAGGGGGCTGGTGGCTACACCTTC.

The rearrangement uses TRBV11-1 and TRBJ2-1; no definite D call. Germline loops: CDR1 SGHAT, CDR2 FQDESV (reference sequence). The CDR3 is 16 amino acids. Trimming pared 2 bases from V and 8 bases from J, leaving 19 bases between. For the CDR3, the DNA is TGTGCCAGCAGCTTAAAACGTGGGTTGGCAATTGATGAGCAGTTCTTC. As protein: CASSLKRGLAIDEQFF.

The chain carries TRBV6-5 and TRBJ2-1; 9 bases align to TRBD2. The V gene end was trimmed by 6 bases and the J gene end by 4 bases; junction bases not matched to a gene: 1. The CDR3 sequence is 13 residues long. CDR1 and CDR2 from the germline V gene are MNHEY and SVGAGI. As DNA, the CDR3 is TGTGCCAGCAGACTAGCGGGTTACAATGAGCAGTTCTTC. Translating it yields CASRLAGYNEQFF.

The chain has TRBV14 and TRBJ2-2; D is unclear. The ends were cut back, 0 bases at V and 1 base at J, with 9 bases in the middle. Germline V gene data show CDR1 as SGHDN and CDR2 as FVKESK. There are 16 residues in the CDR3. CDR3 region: CASSQDMPGNTGELFF. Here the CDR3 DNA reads TGTGCCAGCAGCCAAGATATGCCAGGGAACACCGGGGAGCTGTTTTTT. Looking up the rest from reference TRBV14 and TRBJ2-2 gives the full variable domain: EAGVTQFPSHSVIEKGQTVTLRCDPISGHDNLYWYRRVMGKEIKFLLHFVKESKQDESGMPNNRFLAERTGGTYSTLKVQPAELEDSGVYFCASSQDMPGNTGELFFGEGSRLTVL.

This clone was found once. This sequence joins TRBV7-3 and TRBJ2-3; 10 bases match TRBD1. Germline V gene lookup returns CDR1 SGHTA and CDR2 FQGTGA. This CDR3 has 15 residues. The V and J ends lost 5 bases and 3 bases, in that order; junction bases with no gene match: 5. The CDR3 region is CASSRGDRGTDTQYF. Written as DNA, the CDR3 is TGTGCCAGCAGCCGCGGGGACAGGGGAACAGATACGCAGTATTTT.

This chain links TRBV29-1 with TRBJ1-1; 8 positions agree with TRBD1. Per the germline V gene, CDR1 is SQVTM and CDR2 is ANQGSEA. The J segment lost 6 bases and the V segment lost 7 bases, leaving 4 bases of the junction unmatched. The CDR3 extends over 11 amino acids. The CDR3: CSAGQGPEAFF. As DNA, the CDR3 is TGCAGCGCCGGACAGGGACCTGAAGCTTTCTTT.

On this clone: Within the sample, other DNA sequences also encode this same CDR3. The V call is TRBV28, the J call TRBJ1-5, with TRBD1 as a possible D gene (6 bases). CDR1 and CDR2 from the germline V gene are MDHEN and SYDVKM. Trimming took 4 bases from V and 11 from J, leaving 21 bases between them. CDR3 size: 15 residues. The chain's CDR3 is CASSSRTGRGGAQHF. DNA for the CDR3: TGTGCCAGCAGTTCCCGGACCGGGAGGGGGGGGGCCCAGCATTTT.